A selection of T cell receptor beta chains follows, all from one sample in a study of control samples from healthy donors and cancer patients. The data were produced by immunoSEQ multiplex PCR, yet TCRdb's version contains in-frame clones alone and is incomplete. The sample comprises fewer than 30,000 clones, approximately 90% of which are singletons, and about 1.6% rests with the top ten. Sequencing was carried out using PBMCs. The receptors here all came from a woman in her 40s with lung cancer. The CDR3 runs from the conserved cysteine through the conserved F or W. Fields, in order: D gene, J gene, V gene, CDR3 DNA, CDR3 protein. D genes are given only for firm matches.

d_call: TRBD1
j_call: TRBJ1-1
v_call: TRBV19
cdr3_nt: TGTGCCAGTAGGATACAGGGGGGCGCCACTGAAGCTTTCTTT
cdr3_aa: CASRIQGGATEAFF

d_call: -
j_call: TRBJ1-1
v_call: TRBV12-3/TRBV12-4
cdr3_nt: TGTGCCAGCAGAGTAGGGGACTCCCTTGAGGCTTTCTTT
cdr3_aa: CASRVGDSLEAFF

d_call: -
j_call: TRBJ2-5
v_call: TRBV5-4
cdr3_nt: TGTGCCAGCAGCTGGACCCAGGGGCGAGAGACCCAGTACTTC
cdr3_aa: CASSWTQGRETQYF

d_call: -
j_call: TRBJ1-5
v_call: TRBV9
cdr3_nt: TGTGCCAGCAGTGAAAAAACCAATCAGCCCCAGCATTTT
cdr3_aa: CASSEKTNQPQHF

d_call: TRBD1
j_call: TRBJ1-2
v_call: TRBV5-1
cdr3_nt: TGCGCCAGCAGCTTGGAGGGACAGGGATTAAGTGGCTACACCTTC
cdr3_aa: CASSLEGQGLSGYTF

d_call: TRBD2
j_call: TRBJ2-5
v_call: TRBV2
cdr3_nt: TGTGCCAGCAGAATCTTGCGGGGGGACAAAGAGACCCAGTACTTC
cdr3_aa: CASRILRGDKETQYF

d_call: -
j_call: TRBJ1-2
v_call: TRBV6-1
cdr3_nt: TGTGCCAGCAGTGAGGTCAGGGCCAACTATGGCTACACCTTC
cdr3_aa: CASSEVRANYGYTF

d_call: TRBD1
j_call: TRBJ2-4
v_call: TRBV10-3
cdr3_nt: TGTGCCACCCTGGGACAGGGCCAAAACATTCAGTACTTC
cdr3_aa: CATLGQGQNIQYF

d_call: -
j_call: TRBJ1-4
v_call: TRBV27
cdr3_nt: TGTGCCAGCAGTTGGCAAAAGAATGAAAAACTGTTTTTT
cdr3_aa: CASSWQKNEKLFF

d_call: TRBD1
j_call: TRBJ2-5
v_call: TRBV7-3
cdr3_nt: TGTGCCAGCAGCTTAAAACCCCCCGGATCCCGGGACAGCCAAGAGACCCAGTACTTC
cdr3_aa: CASSLKPPGSRDSQETQYF

d_call: -
j_call: TRBJ2-4
v_call: TRBV5-1
cdr3_nt: TGCGCCAGCAGCTTGGACGGGGCCAAAAACATTCAGTACTTC
cdr3_aa: CASSLDGAKNIQYF

d_call: -
j_call: TRBJ1-2
v_call: TRBV7-9
cdr3_nt: TGTGCCAGCAGCCCAGGACGGGCGGAGGGCTACACCTTC
cdr3_aa: CASSPGRAEGYTF

d_call: -
j_call: TRBJ2-7
v_call: TRBV25-1
cdr3_nt: TGTGCCAGCAGTGTCGTGGGGAGAAACGAGCAGTACTTC
cdr3_aa: CASSVVGRNEQYF

d_call: TRBD2
j_call: TRBJ2-3
v_call: TRBV14
cdr3_nt: TGTGCCAGCAGCCTTAGCGGGGCGACGCAGTATTTT
cdr3_aa: CASSLSGATQYF

d_call: -
j_call: TRBJ1-6
v_call: TRBV7-6
cdr3_nt: TGTGCCAGCAGCCAGGACAGAAATTCACCCCTCCACTTT
cdr3_aa: CASSQDRNSPLHF

d_call: -
j_call: TRBJ1-5
v_call: TRBV25-1
cdr3_nt: TGTGCCAGCCAAGACCGAACTAGCAATCAGCCCCAGCATTTT
cdr3_aa: CASQDRTSNQPQHF

d_call: TRBD2
j_call: TRBJ2-1
v_call: TRBV6-4
cdr3_nt: TGTGCCAGCAGTGACGGAGTAGCGGGGGGGCACAATGAGCAGTTCTTC
cdr3_aa: CASSDGVAGGHNEQFF

d_call: -
j_call: TRBJ2-3
v_call: TRBV27
cdr3_nt: TGTGCCAGCAGTCTGATATCGACCACAGATACGCAGTATTTT
cdr3_aa: CASSLISTTDTQYF